This T cell receptor beta chain was captured in a study of cytotoxic CD8 clonotypes in ibrutinib-treated CLL (dated by TCRdb to the early 2020s). With regard to the full study: The cohort was composed of about a dozen relapsed/refractory and about 15 treatment-naive patients; IGHV unmutated status was identified in 17 patients. Partial responses were observed in about 25 patients and complete responses in 2; after a median follow-up of around 64 months, remission was maintained in some 14 patients and progression was observed in approximately 12. Response samples were taken after a median of 12 months on treatment, ranging from roughly 6 to 36 months. On average, each sample had approximately 250,000 productive templates and under 95,000 productive rearrangements. Of the 80 to 95 participants in the trial, approximately 26 had longitudinal samples available. Cryopreserved peripheral blood mononuclear cells were collected at three points: before therapy, at response, and at either sustained remission or disease progression. All remission and progressive disease samples were collected while patients were still receiving ibrutinib.

The paper as a whole reports these results and caveats: Baseline clonality was found to be higher than that of age-matched healthy donors and was strongly correlated with circulating CD8+ T-cell counts. An increase in clonality was observed at ibrutinib response, with clonality remaining stable during sustained remission and falling back toward baseline at progression. Sampling times were not matched between sustained-remission and progressing patients, and lymph node repertoires were not studied. Public clonotypes were rare and either shrank or stayed stable during treatment, and the rise in clonality at ibrutinib response reflected expansion of private clonotypes.

The CDR3 contains 15 residues, cysteine and phenylalanine counted. This entry keeps only the CDR3 DNA: 45 bases, framed from base 1. The germline V gene encodes CDR1 SNHLY and CDR2 FYNNEI. V and J are truncated by 3 bases and 5 bases respectively, leaving an intervening sequence of 14 bases. This clone is a singleton in its sample. Its antigen is currently not known. Base qualities are not provided; no much larger clone lies one nucleotide away. The time point label for this specimen denotes: 20 to 30 months on ibrutinib. For TCR beta library preparation, approximately 1.9 micrograms of genomic DNA was extracted from cryopreserved PBMCs. Longitudinal blood samples from CLL patients on ibrutinib monotherapy underwent high-throughput TCR beta sequencing. The patients were enrolled in a single-center, open-label phase 2 trial of ibrutinib monotherapy. On a MiSeq, deep resolution sequencing aimed for a depth between 1 in 1 million and 1 in 200,000 T cells, with each clonotype covered 10x on average. The immunoSEQ hsTCRB Kit was used to generate the TCR beta libraries. The original methods were these. The data were analyzed with ImmunoSEQ Analyzer and ImmunoSEQ Data Assistant, and V, D and J gene assignments followed IMGT definitions. Clonality, with values ranging from 0 to 1, was calculated as one minus the normalized Shannon entropy of productive rearrangement frequencies. Public clonotype analysis was restricted to overrepresented clonotypes comprising at least 0.05% of each patient's repertoire. Roughly 13 age-matched healthy donor repertoires from immuneACCESS were used as controls for clonality. Sourced from immuneACCESS, this table was stored by TCRdb with only in-frame sequences that have V and J called. A share of the clones is absent; for the studies checked, an unresolved V gene accounts for under half, and the remainder has no known explanation. V, J and clone size derive from that table, while D and trimming were established from the DNA sequence. Present in this sample are 140,000 to 150,000 clones, about 70% of which were seen just once. Approximately 5.1% of the sample belongs to the ten largest clones.

The origin of this receptor is a human donor with chronic lymphocytic leukemia. The rearrangement combines TRBV2 with TRBJ2-1; possibly the D gene is TRBD2, per 6 matching bases. Sample: PBMCs, taken after 24 months of ibrutinib treatment. The sequenced DNA is TGTGCCAGCAGTGATTCCTTGACTAGAAACAATGAGCAGTTCTTC. This translates into CASSDSLTRNNEQFF.